These T cell receptor beta chains were read from a single sample in a study of cytomegalovirus exposure and HLA in healthy donors. Profiled with immunoSEQ multiplex PCR; TCRdb holds only in-frame clones, not every one. In all, the sample yields roughly 60,000 clones. The sequenced sample consisted of PBMCs. The origin of the receptors is a woman aged 18-35 years in good health and CMV-seronegative. Each CDR3 is given without its conserved first and last residue.

j_call | cdr3_length | v_call | cdr3_aa
TRBJ2-4 | 12 | TRBV12-5 | ASGSGTTKNIQY
TRBJ1-1 | 12 | TRBV5-1 | ASSLAGMNTEAF
TRBJ2-7 | 12 | TRBV5-1 | ASSLAPGFNEQY
TRBJ2-4 | 12 | TRBV5-1 | ASSRAGSWDIQY
TRBJ1-3 | 12 | TRBV5-1 | ASSLQGVGNTIY
TRBJ2-7 | 14 | TRBV28 | ASSFPRDSGHYEQY
TRBJ1-2 | 14 | TRBV7-9 | ASSPSVGEHNYGYT
TRBJ2-3 | 13 | TRBV5-1 | ASSPGTSGGTTQY
TRBJ2-7 | 13 | TRBV5-1 | ASSYYGAGAYEQY
TRBJ1-1 | 12 | TRBV29-1 | SVEARVGATEAF
TRBJ2-1 | 11 | TRBV2 | ASTVNTYNEQF